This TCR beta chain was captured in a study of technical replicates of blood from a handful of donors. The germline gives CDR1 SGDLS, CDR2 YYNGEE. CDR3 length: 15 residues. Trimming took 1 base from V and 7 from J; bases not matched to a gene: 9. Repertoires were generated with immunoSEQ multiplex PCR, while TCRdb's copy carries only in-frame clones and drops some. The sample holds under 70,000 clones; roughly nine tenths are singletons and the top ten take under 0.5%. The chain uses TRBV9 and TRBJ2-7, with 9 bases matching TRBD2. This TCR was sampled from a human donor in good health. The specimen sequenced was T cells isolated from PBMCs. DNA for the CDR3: TGTGCCAGCAGCGTATCTTCAGCGGGAGGTACTGAGCAGTACTTC. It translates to CASSVSSAGGTEQYF.